This entry describes one TCR beta chain. This clone was seen only a few times. Its antigen is unknown. Base qualities are missing; no much larger clone stands one base away. The data were taken from a study of cytomegalovirus exposure and HLA in healthy donors (dated by TCRdb to 2015 to 2018). Study-level background: An earlier analysis of several hundred of the donors reported 250 to 350 Gb of sequence data and around 120 million unique TCR beta sequences from 150 million to 200 million T cells. About 300 gigabases of sequencing data and approximately 85 million unique TCR sequences were included in an early release covering about 700 HLA-typed donors. Of the 398 genotyped donors, about 80% fell in the genetic ancestry cluster associated with self-reported Caucasian donors. The aim of the study was to test whether cataloging public T cell receptors could identify signatures of past pathogen exposure. The T cell repertoires of under 700 subjects were profiled by immunosequencing and related to cytomegalovirus serostatus. In addition to the first cohort of 500 to 850 subjects, a separate validation cohort of under 150 different subjects was used. To predict cytomegalovirus infection status, the study combined high-throughput TCR immunosequencing, statistical association of individual TCRs with disease status, and machine learning. In a later analysis, previously published TCR beta repertoires from hundreds of donors were re-analyzed and high-resolution HLA genotyping was added so that TCR occurrence patterns could be studied. In the later analysis, no new phenotypic data were used to find candidate immune exposures; instead, reliance was placed on TCR beta sequences and their occurrence across donors. An earlier analysis of roughly 600 of the donors used high-throughput TCR beta sequencing to judge whether each TCR beta V gene segment behaved as functional or pseudogenic. Donor age, sex, ethnicity and CMV serostatus were compiled together with the repertoire data. A later genetic analysis used genome-wide SNP genotypes for about 60% of the roughly 700 donors, treating that subset as a discovery cohort. Every repertoire in the discovery cohort had been generated on one and the same sequencing platform. Both class I and class II loci were covered by HLA typing, at four-digit resolution. Typing coverage differed by locus: A, B, C, DRB1 and DQB1 were typed in roughly 629-630 donors, DQA1 in approximately 520, DPA1 in around 600, and DPB1 in just under 490. Because of strong linkage in the cohort, a handful of DR-DQ haplotypes were treated as single units for association and clustering. Among some 400 genotyped donors of the cohort, an average of approximately 240,000 unique TCR beta nucleotide sequences were sequenced per donor, roughly a sixth of them non-productive. The paper's findings and limits, for the study overall: Because some donors lacked HLA typing at each locus, the association tests relied only on the typed subset. According to a later analysis, TCR association rates differed among HLA loci, with DRB1 alleles showing the most associated TCRs and HLA-C alleles showing the fewest. A further reported finding was that TCR beta sequences accurately predicted the HLA-A and HLA-B alleles for most subjects in the first cohort. In an earlier analysis of 587 of the donors, most TCR beta V segments appeared in productive rearrangements about 90% or about 30% of the time, broadly matching IMGT annotations. In the study, 150 to 200 TCR beta chains were listed as associated with cytomegalovirus. The earlier analysis of almost 600 of the donors excluded seventeen rarely observed V segments, including chromosome 9 orphons, because counts were too low. CMV serostatus was the only immune exposure information available for the cohort. A later analysis reported that several top co-occurrence clusters appeared linked to parvovirus B19, influenza, CMV and Epstein-Barr virus. Most TCR sequences were observed very rarely across donors, whereas some public TCRs were present in many individuals. The authors suggested that the approach could potentially be extended to other disease states and immunological phenotypes. Cytomegalovirus status was reported to be diagnosed by the classifier with high specificity and sensitivity in both the original and validation cohorts. In a later genetic analysis, fewer N-insertions in productive TCRs were reported among donors in an Asian-associated ancestry cluster than the roughly 700-donor mean. Some IMGT-functional V segments, including TRBV6-2 and TRBV6-3, could not be told apart with the 87-base-pair reads, so those segments were excluded. The presence/absence analyses assumed that sequencing depth was roughly uniform across donors, and that assumption may not be true. A later analysis associated some 17,000 TCR beta sequences with specific HLA alleles at a false discovery rate of 0.05. In this cohort, only TCR beta chains were sequenced, and detectable features were limited by the absence of alpha or paired-chain data. When HLA alleles, especially DR and DQ, strongly co-occurred, attributing TCR associations to individual alleles was difficult. An association between a missense DCLRE1C variant and V-gene and J-gene trimming of TCR beta chains was found in a later genetic analysis and replicated in an independent cohort. A later analysis found that HLA-associated TCR beta chains were more clonally expanded and had lower generation probabilities than equally common non-associated chains. A later analysis found that most CMV-associated TCR beta chains appeared HLA-restricted, with HLA associations seemingly driven largely by CMV exposure. Correlated functional status among segregating V segments might reflect linkage disequilibrium, but an unknown experimental factor could not be ruled out. Three of the identified cytomegalovirus-associated TCR beta chains were confirmed in vitro to be specific for cytomegalovirus antigens. The sequencing pipeline was judged likely to have produced a cluster of highly shared sequence variants as a technical artifact.

The cohort was made up of approximately 700 healthy bone marrow donors. At the time of sampling, every cohort member was nominally healthy, though immune exposures that went unrecorded were likely present. The donor was CMV seropositive and was included in the group of 250 to 350 seropositive cohort members. A peripheral blood sample was provided by each donor, and peripheral blood mononuclear cells were used for TCR beta sequencing. The Qiagen DNeasy Blood Extraction Kit was used to extract genomic DNA from the blood cell samples. According to the germline V gene (reference sequence), CDR1 reads LNHDA and CDR2 reads SQIVND. The CDR3 goes from the cysteine to the phenylalanine over 15 residues. The CDR3 DNA has 45 bases and is translated from base 1. The V and J ends are trimmed by 6 bases and 4 bases, leaving 16 bases between them. Library preparation used the immunoSEQ multiplex PCR assay. The multiplex PCR relied on a mix of 60 forward primers for TCR Vbeta segments and 13 reverse primers for TCR Jbeta segments. The CDR3 region of rearranged TCR beta genes was amplified from genomic DNA by a multiplex PCR assay. The amplified TCR beta libraries were sequenced on the Illumina HiSeq System as 87-base-pair reads. The study's own analysis went as follows. A later analysis tallied 75 million to 95 million unique TCR beta chains across the 640 or so repertoires, and about 12 million of those chains were shared by two or more donors. To remove PCR and sequencing errors, raw reads were error-corrected and collapsed into unique sequences using a nearest-neighbor algorithm that merged closely related sequences. CDR3 sequences were aligned to IMGT reference sequences to assign V, D and J gene segments. Each retained sequence needed at least a six-nucleotide match to both a V gene segment and a J gene segment. A rearrangement counted as productive if the CDR3 had no stop codons and remained in frame with V and J, and every other rearrangement counted as non-productive. Following IMGT convention, CDR3 was defined as the stretch from the second conserved V-encoded cysteine to the conserved J-encoded phenylalanine. The earlier analysis of about 560 of the donors excluded any sequence lacking an unambiguous match to a single V gene segment. In an earlier analysis of approximately 550 of the donors, V segments were called functional above 56.7% productive rearrangements and were called segregating when the between-donor standard deviation exceeded 5%. A statistical classification framework was developed to diagnose cytomegalovirus status using the catalog of TCR beta chain sequences. In a later analysis, V and J genes were assigned by comparing TCR nucleotide sequences against IMGT/GENE-DB human TR gene sequences. In a later analysis, CDR3 sequences and most-parsimonious VDJ recombination scenarios were assigned using the TCRdist pipeline. A later analysis defined each TCR beta chain by its CDR3 amino acid sequence plus V-gene family, and excluded reads lacking a unique V-gene family. In a later analysis, 500 to 700 highly shared, low-generation-probability nucleotide sequences were removed to address suspected cross-contamination and a sequencing artifact. A later analysis calculated a clonal expansion index for each public chain from normalized within-repertoire ranks of inferred template counts. In a later analysis, generation probabilities were computed with a VDJ recombination model fitted to out-of-frame rearrangements, and the resulting probabilities were checked against IGoR. A later analysis scored TCR-TCR, TCR-HLA and TCR-CMV co-occurrence with hypergeometric tests, applying a repertoire-size bias correction to TCR pairs. A later analysis estimated false discovery rates by permuting HLA or CMV assignments 20 times. In a later analysis, co-occurring TCRs were grouped using DBSCAN, with TCRdist sequence similarity added in when clustering inside HLA-allele-positive subsets. Co-occurrence clustering excluded repertoires with fewer than 30,000 or more than 120,000 public chains, plus five with anomalous nucleotide sharing. Sourced from immuneACCESS, this table was stored by TCRdb with only in-frame sequences that have V and J called. A share of the clones is absent; for the studies checked, an unresolved V gene accounts for under half, and the remainder has no known explanation. V and J calls and clone size are as listed in that table; D and trimming were resolved from the DNA. The sample table holds about 81,000 clones, of which just over 75% were seen once. The ten largest make up 3% of the sample.

This TCR was sampled from a man in his fifties in good health and CMV-seropositive. The chain links TRBV19 with TRBJ2-1, and perhaps TRBD1 as D gene, on 6 matching bases. Source material: PBMCs. The CDR3 region: CASRRKAGDYNEQFF. The DNA is TGTGCCAGTAGGCGAAAGGCAGGGGATTACAATGAGCAGTTCTTC.